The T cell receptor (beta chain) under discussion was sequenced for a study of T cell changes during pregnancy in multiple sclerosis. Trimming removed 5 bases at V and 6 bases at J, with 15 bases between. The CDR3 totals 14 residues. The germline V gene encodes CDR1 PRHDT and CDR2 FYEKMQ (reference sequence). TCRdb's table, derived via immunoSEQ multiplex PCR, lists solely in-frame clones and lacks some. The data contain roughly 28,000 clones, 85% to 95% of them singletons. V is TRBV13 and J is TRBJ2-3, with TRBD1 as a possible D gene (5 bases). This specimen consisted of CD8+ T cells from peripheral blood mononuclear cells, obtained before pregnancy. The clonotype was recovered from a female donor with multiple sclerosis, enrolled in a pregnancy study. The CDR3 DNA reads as TGTGCCAGCAGCCCCCCCTTACAGGTTGATACGCAGTATTTT. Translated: CASSPPLQVDTQYF.